Listed here are 27 T cell receptor beta chains from one sample, sequenced in a study of T cell repertoires in aging, cancer and after chemotherapy. Multiplex touch-down PCR with TRB-A/B primers amplified rearranged V-D-J TRB sequences. TCRdb fed the multiplex PCR reads into MiXCR, producing one record per CDR3 protein. Found here are about 1,200 distinct CDR3 sequences, 20% to 30% of them singletons; the top ten hold about a tenth. Amplification of TCR beta used genomic DNA extracted from peripheral blood. Material: blood. These receptors were taken from a human donor with a blood cancer.

The chain carries TRBV4-1 and TRBJ1-4; D may be TRBD1 (5 bases). The V gene lost 4 bases and the J gene lost 5 bases, with 20 bases spanning the gap. The CDR3 is 17 amino acids. Germline CDR1 reads MGHRA; CDR2 reads YSYEKL. The CDR3 coding sequence is TGCGCCAGCAGCCCCCGACCGGGGCCCCGGGGGAATGAAAAACTGTTTTTT. Encoded protein: CASSPRPGPRGNEKLFF.

This clonotype is termed large. The chain has TRBV6-1 and TRBJ2-5; 9 bases line up with TRBD1. Germline V CDR1 and CDR2: MNHNS, SASEGT. V gave up 4 bases and J gave up 7 bases; unmatched junction bases: 10. The CDR3 contains 15 residues. The CDR3 DNA sequence: TGTGCCAGCAGTGTCAGGGACAGGGCTTTTGGGACCCAGTACTTC. This sequence encodes CASSVRDRAFGTQYF.

By sample fraction, this clonotype is large. The chain uses TRBV19 and TRBJ2-5; perhaps TRBD2 as D (6 bases). The CDR3 extends over 10 amino acids. Germline V CDR1 and CDR2: LNHDA, SQIVND (reference sequence). The V and J ends lost 8 bases and 5 bases respectively, with 6 bases between them. The CDR3 here is CASGRETQYF. CDR3 nucleotide sequence: TGTGCCAGTGGGAGGGAGACCCAGTACTTC.

The rearrangement joins TRBV6-2 or TRBV6-3 to TRBJ2-1, with 13 bases that match TRBD2. CDR1 MNHEY and CDR2 SVGEGT come from the germline V gene. The CDR3 consists of 13 residues. Trimming took 5 bases from V and 10 from J; bases not matched to a gene: 2. The CDR3 nucleotides are TGTGCCAGCAGTCAGACTAGCGGGGGGGAGCAGTTCTTC. Protein sequence: CASSQTSGGEQFF.

This clonotype is termed large. V usage is TRBV6-5 and J usage is TRBJ1-6; no definite D call. The germline V gene encodes CDR1 MNHEY and CDR2 SVGAGI. V was shortened by 2 bases and J by 5 bases, with 13 bases between the two germline ends. This CDR3 contains 16 residues. CDR3 residues: CASSYSRASNNSPLHF. The CDR3 DNA sequence: TGTGCCAGCAGTTACAGCCGGGCATCAAATAATTCACCCCTCCACTTT.

By frequency in the sample, this clonotype is medium-sized. V gene TRBV5-4 combines with J gene TRBJ2-7; D remains ambiguous. CDR3 size: 12 residues. Trimming removed 2 bases at V and 2 bases at J, with 5 bases between. Per the germline V gene, CDR1 is SGHNT and CDR2 is YYREEE (reference sequence). CDR3 sequence: CASSFNTYEQYF. The CDR3 bases are TGTGCCAGCAGCTTCAACACCTACGAGCAGTACTTC.

CDR3 nucleotide sequence: TGTGCCAGCAGTTTCTTAGCGGGGGGGGGCCACAATGAGCAGTTCTTC. This encodes CASSFLAGGGHNEQFF. This chain connects TRBV2 to TRBJ2-1; 11 bases fit TRBD2. V dropped 5 bases and J dropped 5; count of bases not matched to a gene: 8. The CDR3 length is 16 residues. CDR1 SNHLY and CDR2 FYNNEI come from the germline V gene.

This clonotype was seen a handful of times. The chain combines TRBV9 with TRBJ1-1, with D perhaps TRBD1 (6 bases). The CDR3 totals 15 residues. The V end lost 1 base, the J end lost 1 base, and 11 bases lay between the germline ends. Germline V gene lookup returns CDR1 SGDLS and CDR2 YYNGEE. The CDR3 region is CASSVSRGGNTEAFF. The CDR3 DNA reads as TGTGCCAGCAGCGTATCAAGGGGGGGGAACACTGAAGCTTTCTTT. Looking up the rest from reference TRBV9 and TRBJ1-1 gives the full variable domain: DSGVTQTPKHLITATGQRVTLRCSPRSGDLSVYWYQQSLDQGLQFLIQYYNGEERAKGNILERFSAQQFPDLHSELNLSSLELGDSALYFCASSVSRGGNTEAFFGQGTRLTVV.

V usage is TRBV30 and J usage is TRBJ2-1, with 15 bases fitting TRBD2. V lost 5 bases and J lost 6; bases outside the gene matches: 2. The CDR3 has 14 amino acids. The germline V gene has CDR1 GTSNPN and CDR2 SVGIG (reference sequence). CDR3 amino acids: CAWGGLAGGNEQFF. The CDR3, as DNA: TGTGCCTGGGGGGGACTAGCGGGGGGCAATGAGCAGTTCTTC.

In this sample, this clonotype is hyperexpanded (1% or more). The chain carries TRBV29-1 and TRBJ2-1; D gene unclear. Germline loops: CDR1 SQVTM, CDR2 ANQGSEA. V dropped 3 bases and J dropped 6 bases, with 9 bases sitting between them. The CDR3 has 12 amino acids. The CDR3 spells CSVDIVSNEQFF. The CDR3 bases are TGCAGCGTTGACATAGTCTCCAATGAGCAGTTCTTC.

This clonotype qualifies as large. The rearrangement uses TRBV7-6 and TRBJ2-7; TRBD1 matches 9 bases. The junction had 9 bases not matched to a gene; V was cut back by 5 bases and J by 4 bases. Germline V gene lookup returns CDR1 SGHVS and CDR2 FNYEAQ. The CDR3 extends over 15 amino acids. The CDR3 loop reads CASSITGTGSYEQYF. CDR3 nucleotides: TGTGCCAGCAGCATTACCGGGACAGGGAGTTACGAGCAGTACTTC.

In its sample, this clonotype ranks as medium-sized. The chain links TRBV20-1 to TRBJ2-1; 9 bases are shared with TRBD2. V was pared by 3 bases and J by 2 bases, with 8 bases of the junction left unmatched. CDR3 length equals 16 residues. Germline-derived CDR1 and CDR2 are DFQATT and SNEGSKA (reference sequence). The CDR3 here is CSASFPSGDTYNEQFF. The CDR3 region has the DNA TGCAGTGCTAGCTTCCCTAGCGGGGATACCTACAATGAGCAGTTCTTC.

This clonotype counts as medium-sized. The V and J genes are TRBV20-1 and TRBJ1-2, with D tentatively TRBD1 (5 bases). Trimming shortened V by 2 bases and J by 8 bases, and 12 bases separated the two germline ends. Per germline, CDR1 DFQATT and CDR2 SNEGSKA (reference sequence). The CDR3 is 12 residues long. For the CDR3, the DNA is TGCAGTGCTAGACAGGGACCACACGGCTACACCTTC. Translation: CSARQGPHGYTF.

By sample share, this clonotype is medium-sized. The V gene is TRBV18, the J gene TRBJ1-5; maybe TRBD1 (5 bases). Per the germline V gene, CDR1 is KGHSH and CDR2 is LQKENI. CDR3 size: 15 residues. V gave up 1 base and J gave up 3 bases, with 10 bases separating them. For the CDR3, the DNA is TGTGCCAGCTCACCACGGTCAGGGTACAATCAGCCCCAGCATTTT. It encodes CASSPRSGYNQPQHF. Full variable domain (missing parts from reference TRBV18 and TRBJ1-5): NAGVMQNPRHLVRRRGQEARLRCSPMKGHSHVYWYRQLPEEGLKFMVYLQKENIIDESGMPKERFSAEFPKEGPSILRIQQVVRGDSAAYFCASSPRSGYNQPQHFGDGTRLSIL.

By frequency in the sample, this clonotype is medium-sized (0.01 to 0.1%). The rearrangement uses TRBV7-9 and TRBJ2-5; D gene ambiguous. Trimming left V 3 bases short and J 2 bases short, with 16 bases between. Germline V gene sequence: CDR1 SEHNR, CDR2 FQNEAQ (reference sequence). The CDR3 has 16 amino acids. Here the CDR3 reads CASSFVGDDPQETQYF. As DNA, the CDR3 is TGTGCCAGCAGCTTCGTCGGCGACGACCCTCAAGAGACCCAGTACTTC.

This clonotype is categorized as medium-sized. The rearrangement links TRBV19 to TRBJ1-1, with D perhaps matching TRBD1 (5 bases). CDR1 LNHDA and CDR2 SQIVND come from the germline V gene (reference sequence). Trimming removed 2 bases from V and 5 bases from J, with 9 bases in between. The CDR3 runs to 13 residues. CDR3 DNA sequence: TGTGCCAGTAGTATAATGGGGGGAACTGAAGCTTTCTTT. It specifies CASSIMGGTEAFF.

This clonotype is large by share. CDR3 sequence: CAWSQTAGGNTQYF. The CDR3, as DNA: TGTGCCTGGAGTCAAACCGCCGGGGGCAATACGCAGTATTTT. This chain connects TRBV30 to TRBJ2-3; the D gene could be TRBD1 or TRBD2 (6 bases each). Trimming removed 2 bases from V and 7 bases from J, with 16 bases in between. The germline V gene has CDR1 GTSNPN and CDR2 SVGIG (reference sequence). The CDR3 contains 14 residues. The complete variable domain, with remaining parts taken from reference TRBV30 and TRBJ2-3, reads SQTIHQWPATLVQPVGSPLSLECTVEGTSNPNLYWYRQAAGRGLQLLFYSVGIGQISSEVPQNLSASRPQDRQFILSSKKLLLSDSGFYLCAWSQTAGGNTQYFGPGTRLTVL.

Relative to its sample, this clonotype is large. The chain combines TRBV27 with TRBJ2-2, with a possible D match to TRBD2 (6 bases). V lost 3 bases to trimming and J lost 0 bases, with 8 bases between them. The CDR3 spans 15 residues. Germline CDR1 and CDR2: MNHEY and SMNVEV (reference sequence). Written as DNA, the CDR3 is TGTGCCAGCAGTTTGCCGGGGGCGAACACCGGGGAGCTGTTTTTT. Translation: CASSLPGANTGELFF.

This clonotype rates as large. The chain uses TRBV6-6 and TRBJ2-3, with D perhaps TRBD2 (6 bases). In germline, CDR1 is MNHNY, CDR2 SVGAGI (reference sequence). V lost 1 base and J 2 bases, leaving 13 bases between the germline ends. The CDR3 has 16 residues. The CDR3 spells CASSYLAEGATDTQYF. CDR3 sequence (DNA): TGTGCCAGCAGTTACTTAGCGGAAGGGGCCACAGATACGCAGTATTTT.

This clonotype is labeled as medium-sized. The rearrangement uses TRBV13 and TRBJ2-7, with TRBD2 as a possible D gene (5 bases). V shed 3 bases and J shed 2 bases, with 14 bases lying between them. CDR1 is PRHDT, CDR2 FYEKMQ, per germline (reference sequence). The CDR3 totals 15 residues. The CDR3 protein is CASSFSLVGTYEQYF. The CDR3 coding sequence is TGTGCCAGCAGCTTCAGCCTAGTCGGGACCTACGAGCAGTACTTC.

This chain uses TRBV11-1 with TRBJ2-5; D unresolved. The V gene lost 0 bases and the J gene lost 5 bases, with 10 bases spanning the gap. Per germline, CDR1 SGHAT and CDR2 FQDESV (reference sequence). CDR3 length equals 14 residues. The CDR3 DNA follows: TGTGCCAGCAGCTTAGCGGGCGGTGGTGAGACCCAGTACTTC. Its protein product is CASSLAGGGETQYF.

The table lists this clonotype with a few counts. This chain uses TRBV11-2 with TRBJ2-5; 8 bases fit TRBD1. The CDR3 covers 14 residues. Germline V gene data show CDR1 as SGHAT and CDR2 as FQNNGV. With 5 bases clipped from V and 1 base from J, the junction kept 3 bases outside the gene matches. The chain's CDR3 is CASSRTGIQETQYF. CDR3 in DNA: TGTGCCAGCAGCCGGACAGGGATCCAAGAGACCCAGTACTTC.

This sequence joins TRBV5-8 and TRBJ2-5; no firm D call. There are 15 residues in the CDR3. Trimming removed 3 bases at V and 4 bases at J, with 16 bases between. CDR1 and CDR2 (germline): SGHTS, YDEGEE. CDR3: CASSSQVWSTETQYF. The CDR3 DNA follows: TGTGCCAGCAGCTCGCAGGTCTGGAGCACAGAGACCCAGTACTTC. The full variable domain, completed using reference TRBV5-8 and TRBJ2-5, is EAGVTQSPTHLIKTRGQQATLRCSPISGHTSVYWYQQALGLGLQFLLWYDEGEERNRGNFPPRFSGRQFPNYSSELNVNALELEDSALYLCASSSQVWSTETQYFGPGTRLLVL.

This chain joins TRBV5-4 and TRBJ1-3; possibly TRBD1 for D (6 bases). The V end was cut by 4 bases, the J end by 0 bases, with 14 bases between. From germline, CDR1 is SGHNT and CDR2 YYREEE (reference sequence). This CDR3 contains 16 residues. The DNA for the CDR3 is TGTGCCAGCAGCAACCGAGACAGGTTCTCTGGAAACACCATATATTTT. Translated, it gives CASSNRDRFSGNTIYF.

V usage is TRBV28 and J usage is TRBJ1-1, with unresolved D. From germline, CDR1 is MDHEN and CDR2 SYDVKM. This CDR3 is 14 amino acids long. Trimming shortened V by 5 bases and J by 1 base, and 11 bases separated the two germline ends. The CDR3 sequence: CASSPWPGNTEAFF. DNA for the CDR3: TGTGCCAGCAGTCCGTGGCCGGGGAACACTGAAGCTTTCTTT.

This clonotype is deemed medium-sized. The rearrangement uses TRBV6-1 and TRBJ1-5; possible D gene TRBD1, 6 bases. The CDR3 covers 13 residues. Germline CDR1 MNHNS, CDR2 SASEGT. The V end was cut by 6 bases, the J end by 6 bases, with 12 bases between. The CDR3 DNA is TGTGCCAGCAGGCCCACAGGGAGTCAGCCCCAGCATTTT. Residues: CASRPTGSQPQHF.

This clonotype is labeled large. The V call is TRBV6-5, the J call TRBJ1-3; D may be TRBD1 (6 bases). This CDR3 contains 14 residues. Trimming left V 2 bases short and J 7 bases short, with 12 bases between. Looked up from germline, CDR1 is MNHEY and CDR2 is SVGAGI. Written as DNA, the CDR3 is TGTGCCAGCAGTTACGCGGACAGAGGGAACACCATATATTTT. Its protein product is CASSYADRGNTIYF.